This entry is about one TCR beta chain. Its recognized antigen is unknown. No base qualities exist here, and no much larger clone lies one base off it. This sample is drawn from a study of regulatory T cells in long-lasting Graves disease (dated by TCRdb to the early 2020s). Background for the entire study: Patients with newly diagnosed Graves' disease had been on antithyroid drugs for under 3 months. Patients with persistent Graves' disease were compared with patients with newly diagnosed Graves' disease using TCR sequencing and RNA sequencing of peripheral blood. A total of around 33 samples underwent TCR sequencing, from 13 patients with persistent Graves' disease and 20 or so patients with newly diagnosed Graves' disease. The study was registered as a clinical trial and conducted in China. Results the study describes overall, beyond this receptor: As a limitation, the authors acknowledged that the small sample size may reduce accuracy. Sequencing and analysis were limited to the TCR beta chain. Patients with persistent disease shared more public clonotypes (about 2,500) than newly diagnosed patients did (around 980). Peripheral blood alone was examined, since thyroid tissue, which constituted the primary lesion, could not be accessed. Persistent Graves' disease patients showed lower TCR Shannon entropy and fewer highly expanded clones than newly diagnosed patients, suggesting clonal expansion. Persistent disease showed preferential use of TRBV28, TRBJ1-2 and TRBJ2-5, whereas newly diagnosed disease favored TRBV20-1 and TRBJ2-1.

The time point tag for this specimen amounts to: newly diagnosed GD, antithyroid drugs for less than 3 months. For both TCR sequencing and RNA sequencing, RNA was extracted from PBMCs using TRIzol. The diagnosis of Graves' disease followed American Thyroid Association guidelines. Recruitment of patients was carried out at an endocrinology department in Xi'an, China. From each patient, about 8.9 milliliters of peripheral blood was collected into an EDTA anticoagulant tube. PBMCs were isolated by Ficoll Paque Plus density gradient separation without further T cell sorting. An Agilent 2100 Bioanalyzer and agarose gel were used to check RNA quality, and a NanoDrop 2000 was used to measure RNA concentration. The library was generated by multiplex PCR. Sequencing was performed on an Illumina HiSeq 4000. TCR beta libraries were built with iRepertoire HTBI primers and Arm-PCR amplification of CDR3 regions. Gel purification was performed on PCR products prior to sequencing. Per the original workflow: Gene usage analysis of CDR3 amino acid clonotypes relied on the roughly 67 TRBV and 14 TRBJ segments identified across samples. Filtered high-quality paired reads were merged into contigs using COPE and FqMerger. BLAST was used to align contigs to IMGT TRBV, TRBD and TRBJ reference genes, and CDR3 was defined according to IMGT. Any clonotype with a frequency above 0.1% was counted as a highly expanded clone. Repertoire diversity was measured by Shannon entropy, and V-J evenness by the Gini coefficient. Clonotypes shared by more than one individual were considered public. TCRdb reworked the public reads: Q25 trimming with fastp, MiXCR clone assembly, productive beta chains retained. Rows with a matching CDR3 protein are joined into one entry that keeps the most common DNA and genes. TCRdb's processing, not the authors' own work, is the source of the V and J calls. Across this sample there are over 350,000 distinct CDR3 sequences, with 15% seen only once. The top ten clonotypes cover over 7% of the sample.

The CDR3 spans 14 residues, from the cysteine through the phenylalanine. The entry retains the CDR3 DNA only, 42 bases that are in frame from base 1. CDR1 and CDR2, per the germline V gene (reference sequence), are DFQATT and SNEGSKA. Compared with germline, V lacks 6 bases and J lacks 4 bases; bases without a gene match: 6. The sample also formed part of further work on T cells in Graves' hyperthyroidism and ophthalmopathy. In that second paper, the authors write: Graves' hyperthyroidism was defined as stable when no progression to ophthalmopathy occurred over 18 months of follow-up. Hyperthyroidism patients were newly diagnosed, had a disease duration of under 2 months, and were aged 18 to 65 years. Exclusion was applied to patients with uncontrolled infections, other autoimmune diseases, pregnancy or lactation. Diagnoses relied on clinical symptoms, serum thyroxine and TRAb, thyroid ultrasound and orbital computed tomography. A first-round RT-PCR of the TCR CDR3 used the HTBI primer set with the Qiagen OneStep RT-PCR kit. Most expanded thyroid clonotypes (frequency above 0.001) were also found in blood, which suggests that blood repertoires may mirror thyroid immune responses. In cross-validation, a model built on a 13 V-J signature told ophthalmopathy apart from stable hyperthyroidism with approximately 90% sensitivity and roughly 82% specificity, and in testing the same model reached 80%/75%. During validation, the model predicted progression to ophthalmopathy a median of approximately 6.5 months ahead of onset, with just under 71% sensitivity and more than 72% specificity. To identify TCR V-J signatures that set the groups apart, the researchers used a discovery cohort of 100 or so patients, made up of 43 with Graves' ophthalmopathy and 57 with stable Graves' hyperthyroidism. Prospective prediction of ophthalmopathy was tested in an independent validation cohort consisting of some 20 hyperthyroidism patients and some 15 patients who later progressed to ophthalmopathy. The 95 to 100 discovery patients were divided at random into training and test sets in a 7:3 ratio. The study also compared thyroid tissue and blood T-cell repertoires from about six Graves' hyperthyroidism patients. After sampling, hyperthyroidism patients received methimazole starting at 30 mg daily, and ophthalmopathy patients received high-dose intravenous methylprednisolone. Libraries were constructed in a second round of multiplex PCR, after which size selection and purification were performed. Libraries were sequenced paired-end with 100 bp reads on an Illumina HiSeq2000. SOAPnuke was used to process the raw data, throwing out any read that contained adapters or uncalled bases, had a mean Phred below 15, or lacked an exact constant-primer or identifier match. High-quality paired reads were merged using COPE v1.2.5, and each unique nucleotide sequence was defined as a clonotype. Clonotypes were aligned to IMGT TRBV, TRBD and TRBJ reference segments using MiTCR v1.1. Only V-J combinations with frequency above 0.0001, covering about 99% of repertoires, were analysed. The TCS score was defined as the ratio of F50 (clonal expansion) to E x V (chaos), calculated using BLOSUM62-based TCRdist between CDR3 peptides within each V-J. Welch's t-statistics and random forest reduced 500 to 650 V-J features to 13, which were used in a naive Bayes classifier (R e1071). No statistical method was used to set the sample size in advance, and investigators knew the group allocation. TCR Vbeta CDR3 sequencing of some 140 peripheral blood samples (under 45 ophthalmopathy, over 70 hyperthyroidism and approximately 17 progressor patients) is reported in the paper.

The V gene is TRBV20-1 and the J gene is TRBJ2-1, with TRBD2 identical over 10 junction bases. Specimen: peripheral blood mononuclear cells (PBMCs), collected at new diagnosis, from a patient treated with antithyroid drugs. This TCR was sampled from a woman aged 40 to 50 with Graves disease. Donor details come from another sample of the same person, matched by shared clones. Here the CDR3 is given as CSAKTSGSYNEQFF. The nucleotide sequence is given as TGCAGTGCAAAGACTAGCGGGTCTTACAATGAGCAGTTCTTC.